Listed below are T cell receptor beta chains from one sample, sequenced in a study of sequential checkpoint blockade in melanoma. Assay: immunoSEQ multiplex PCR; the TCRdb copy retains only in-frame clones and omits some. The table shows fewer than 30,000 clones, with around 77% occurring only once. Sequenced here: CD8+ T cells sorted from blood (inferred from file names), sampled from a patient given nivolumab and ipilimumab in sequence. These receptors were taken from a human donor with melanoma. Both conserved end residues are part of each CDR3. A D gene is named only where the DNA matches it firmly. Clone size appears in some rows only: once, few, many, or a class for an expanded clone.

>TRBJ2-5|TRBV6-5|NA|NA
TGTGCCAGCAGTTACACCCGGTACCAAGAGACCCAGTACTTC
CASSYTRYQETQYF
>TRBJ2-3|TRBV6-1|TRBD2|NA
TGTGCCACAGGGACTCTAGCGGGGTCGGATACGCAGTATTTT
CATGTLAGSDTQYF
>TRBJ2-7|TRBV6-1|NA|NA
TGTGCCAGCTCCCCGTGGCAGCGGGCCTACGAGCAGTACTTC
CASSPWQRAYEQYF
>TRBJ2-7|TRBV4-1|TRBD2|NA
TGCGCCAGCAGCCAAGAGTCCAGCGGGGGGATCTACGAGCAGTACTTC
CASSQESSGGIYEQYF
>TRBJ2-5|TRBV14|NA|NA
TGTGCCAGCAGCCAAGATCTCAGGGCCCAAGAGACCCAGTACTTC
CASSQDLRAQETQYF
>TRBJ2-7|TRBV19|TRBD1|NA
TGTGCCAGTAGTACTTCTATCGGACAGGATTACACCTACGAGCAGTACTTC
CASSTSIGQDYTYEQYF
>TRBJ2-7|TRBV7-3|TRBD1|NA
TGTGCCAGCAGCTTAACGGGACAGGGTTACTACGAGCAGTACTTC
CASSLTGQGYYEQYF
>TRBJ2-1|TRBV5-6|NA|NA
TGTGCCAGCAGCTTGGGTCACAGGGAGAATGAGCAGTTCTTC
CASSLGHRENEQFF
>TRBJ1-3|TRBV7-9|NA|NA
TGTGCCAGCAGCTTGGTCCACAGCTCTGGAAACACCATATATTTT
CASSLVHSSGNTIYF
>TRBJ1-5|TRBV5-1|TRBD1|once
TGCGCCAGCAGCTTGGGAGTCAGGGGGAGGAATCAGCCCCAGCATTTT
CASSLGVRGRNQPQHF
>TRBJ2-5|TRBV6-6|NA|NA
TGTGCCAGCAGTTACCGACAGAGCGCACCTCAAGAGACCCAGTACTTC
CASSYRQSAPQETQYF
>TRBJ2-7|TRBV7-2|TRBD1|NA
TGTGCCAGCAGCTTAGTCCCAAAAACCGACAGGGTATGGTACGAGCAGTACTTC
CASSLVPKTDRVWYEQYF
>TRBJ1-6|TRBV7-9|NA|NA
TGTGCCAGCAGCTTCGAAGCTTCACCCCTCCACTTT
CASSFEASPLHF
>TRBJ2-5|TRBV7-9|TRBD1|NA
TGTGCCAGCAGCTTGGGGACAGAGTACCAAGAGACCCAGTACTTC
CASSLGTEYQETQYF
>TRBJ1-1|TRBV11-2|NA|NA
TGTGCCAGCAGCCCAAGGACAGCTAACACTGAAGCTTTCTTT
CASSPRTANTEAFF
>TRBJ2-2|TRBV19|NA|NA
TGTGCCAGTAGTACCCCAGAGGCATACACCGGGGAGCTGTTTTTT
CASSTPEAYTGELFF
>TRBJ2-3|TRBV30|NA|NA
TGTGCCTGGAGTGGGGAGCCTCTCGCGCAGTATTTT
CAWSGEPLAQYF
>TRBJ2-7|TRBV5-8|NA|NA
TGTGCCAGCAGCTTTACTAACACACCTTACGAGCAGTACTTC
CASSFTNTPYEQYF
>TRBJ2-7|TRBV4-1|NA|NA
TGCGCCAGCAGCCAAGATGGTAGCTACGAGCAGTACTTC
CASSQDGSYEQYF
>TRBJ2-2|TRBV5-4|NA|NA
TGTGCCAGCACATTGGGGAGCGGCAACACCGGGGAGCTGTTTTTT
CASTLGSGNTGELFF
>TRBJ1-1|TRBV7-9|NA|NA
TGTGCCAGCAGCTCGTCCGTGGAGAATAAGGACACTGAAGCTTTCTTT
CASSSSVENKDTEAFF
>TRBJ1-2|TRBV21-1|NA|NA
TGTGCCAGCAGCAAAGCCCCGACAGGGTCTTCCTACTATGGCTACACCTTC
CASSKAPTGSSYYGYTF
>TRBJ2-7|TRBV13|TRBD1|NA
TGTGCCAGCAGCACGAGGACAGGGGGGACCTACGAGCAGTACTTC
CASSTRTGGTYEQYF
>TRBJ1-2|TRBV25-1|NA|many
TGTGCCAGCAGCCCGGGAGCTAACTATGGCTACACCTTC
CASSPGANYGYTF
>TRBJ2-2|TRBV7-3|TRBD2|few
TGTGCCAGCAGCTTTAGCGGGGGGGCCTACGGCGGGGAGCTGTTTTTT
CASSFSGGAYGGELFF
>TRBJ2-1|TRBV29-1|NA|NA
TGCAGCGGCCTCCGGGACAATGAGCAGTTCTTC
CSGLRDNEQFF
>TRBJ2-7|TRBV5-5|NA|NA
TGTGCCAGCAGCTCCCTTCCCGGGTCGTACGAGCAGTACTTC
CASSSLPGSYEQYF
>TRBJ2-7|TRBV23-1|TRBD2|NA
TGCGCCAGCAGTAACCGGGGGGAAAGATACTACGAGCAGTACTTC
CASSNRGERYYEQYF